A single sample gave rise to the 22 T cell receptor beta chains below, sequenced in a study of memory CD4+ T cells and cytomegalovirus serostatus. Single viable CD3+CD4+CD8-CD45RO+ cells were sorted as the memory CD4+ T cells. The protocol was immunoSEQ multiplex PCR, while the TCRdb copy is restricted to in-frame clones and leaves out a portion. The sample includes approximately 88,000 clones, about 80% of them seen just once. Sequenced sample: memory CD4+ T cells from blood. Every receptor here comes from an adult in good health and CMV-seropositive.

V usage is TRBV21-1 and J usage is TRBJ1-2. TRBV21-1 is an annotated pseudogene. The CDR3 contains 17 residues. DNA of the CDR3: TGTGCCAGCAGCAATTCACAGGCGGAGAGGTGGGAGGATGGCTACACCTTC. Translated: CASSNSQAERWEDGYTF.

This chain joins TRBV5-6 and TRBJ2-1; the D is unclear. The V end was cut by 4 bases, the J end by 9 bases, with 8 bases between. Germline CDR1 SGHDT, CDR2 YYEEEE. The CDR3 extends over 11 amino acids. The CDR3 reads CASSLRVEQFF. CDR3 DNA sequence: TGTGCCAGCAGCCTTAGGGTTGAGCAGTTCTTC.

In nucleotides, the CDR3 is TGTGCCAGCTCACCATCTGCGGAGACCCAGTACTTC. Its translation is CASSPSAETQYF. The chain is built from TRBV18 and TRBJ2-5, with unresolved D. Germline CDR1 KGHSH, CDR2 LQKENI. The germline V and J ends were trimmed by 2 bases and 5 bases, with 6 bases remaining between them. This CDR3 is built from 12 residues.

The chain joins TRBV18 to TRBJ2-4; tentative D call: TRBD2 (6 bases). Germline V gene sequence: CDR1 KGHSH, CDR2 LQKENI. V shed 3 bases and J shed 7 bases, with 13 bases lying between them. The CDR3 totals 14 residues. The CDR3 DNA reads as TGTGCCAGCTCACCGTCGGAGGGCCGTAACATTCAGTACTTC. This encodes CASSPSEGRNIQYF.

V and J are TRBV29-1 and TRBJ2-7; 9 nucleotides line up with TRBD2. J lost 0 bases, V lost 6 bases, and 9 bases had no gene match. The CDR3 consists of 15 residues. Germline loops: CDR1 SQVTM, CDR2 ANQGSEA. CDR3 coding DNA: TGCAGCGTGAGGCCAGCTAGCGGGGCCTCCTACGAGCAGTACTTC. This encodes CSVRPASGASYEQYF.

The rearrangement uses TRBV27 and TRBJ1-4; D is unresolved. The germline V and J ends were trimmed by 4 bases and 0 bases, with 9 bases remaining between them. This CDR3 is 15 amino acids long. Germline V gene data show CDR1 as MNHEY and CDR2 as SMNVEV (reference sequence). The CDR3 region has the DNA TGTGCCAGCAGTTATTCGGATGCAACTAATGAAAAACTGTTTTTT. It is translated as CASSYSDATNEKLFF.

The CDR3 loop is CASSLNRQQFF. The CDR3 DNA reads as TGTGCCAGCAGTTTGAACAGGCAGCAGTTCTTC. The chain carries TRBV28 and TRBJ2-1; D may be TRBD1 (5 bases). The V and J ends lost 3 bases and 11 bases respectively, with 8 bases between them. The CDR3 length is 11 residues. Germline V gene data show CDR1 as MDHEN and CDR2 as SYDVKM.

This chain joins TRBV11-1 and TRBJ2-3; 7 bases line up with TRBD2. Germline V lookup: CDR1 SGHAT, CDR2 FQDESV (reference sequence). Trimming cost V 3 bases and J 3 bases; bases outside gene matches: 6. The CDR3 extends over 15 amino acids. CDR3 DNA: TGTGCCAGCAGCTTGGGGGGGATCGGGACAGATACGCAGTATTTT. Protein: CASSLGGIGTDTQYF.

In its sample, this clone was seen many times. CDR3 in amino acids: CSVSAQENTEAFF. The CDR3 bases are TGCAGCGTTTCGGCACAGGAGAACACTGAAGCTTTCTTT. V usage is TRBV29-1 and J usage is TRBJ1-1; tentatively, D is TRBD1 (5 bases). CDR3 length equals 13 residues. The ends were cut back, 5 bases at V and 1 base at J, with 11 bases in the middle. Germline values: CDR1 SQVTM, CDR2 ANQGSEA.

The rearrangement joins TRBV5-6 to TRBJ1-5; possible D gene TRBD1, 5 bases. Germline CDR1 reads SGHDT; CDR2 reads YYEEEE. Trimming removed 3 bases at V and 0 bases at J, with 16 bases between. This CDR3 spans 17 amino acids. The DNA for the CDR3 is TGTGCCAGCAGCTGGGCAGGGTGGGCTTATAGCAATCAGCCCCAGCATTTT. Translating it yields CASSWAGWAYSNQPQHF.

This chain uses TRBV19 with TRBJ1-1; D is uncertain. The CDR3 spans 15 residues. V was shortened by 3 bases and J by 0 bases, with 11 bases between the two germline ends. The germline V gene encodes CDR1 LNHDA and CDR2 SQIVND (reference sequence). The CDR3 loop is CASSMRRLLNTEAFF. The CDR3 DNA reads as TGTGCCAGTAGTATGAGGCGGTTACTGAACACTGAAGCTTTCTTT.

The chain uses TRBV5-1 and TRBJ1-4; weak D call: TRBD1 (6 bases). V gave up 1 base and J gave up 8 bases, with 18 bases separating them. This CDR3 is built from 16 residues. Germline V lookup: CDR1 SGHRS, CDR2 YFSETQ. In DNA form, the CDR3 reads TGCGCCAGCAGCTTGAGTTCAGGGGATTGGAAGGAAAAACTGTTTTTT. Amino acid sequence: CASSLSSGDWKEKLFF.

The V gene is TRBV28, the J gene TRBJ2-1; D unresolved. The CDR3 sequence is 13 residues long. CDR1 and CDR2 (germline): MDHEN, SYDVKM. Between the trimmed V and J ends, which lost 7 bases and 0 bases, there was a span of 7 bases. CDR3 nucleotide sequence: TGTGCCAGCATCCGCCCCTCCTACAATGAGCAGTTCTTC. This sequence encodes CASIRPSYNEQFF.

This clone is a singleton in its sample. The CDR3 protein is CASSVTGAGGYNEQFF. The DNA for the CDR3 is TGTGCCAGCAGCGTTACGGGAGCGGGAGGGTACAATGAGCAGTTCTTC. The chain recombines TRBV9 with TRBJ2-1, with TRBD2 matching 10 bases. Germline loops: CDR1 SGDLS, CDR2 YYNGEE. The V gene end was trimmed by 2 bases and the J gene end by 4 bases; junction bases not matched to a gene: 6. This CDR3 region has 16 residues.

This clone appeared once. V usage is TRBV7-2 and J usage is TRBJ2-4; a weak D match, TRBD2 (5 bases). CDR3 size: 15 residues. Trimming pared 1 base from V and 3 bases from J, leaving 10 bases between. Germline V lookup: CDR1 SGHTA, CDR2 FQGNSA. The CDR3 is CASSLGGGNKNIQYF. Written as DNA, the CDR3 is TGTGCCAGCAGCTTAGGCGGAGGCAACAAAAACATTCAGTACTTC.

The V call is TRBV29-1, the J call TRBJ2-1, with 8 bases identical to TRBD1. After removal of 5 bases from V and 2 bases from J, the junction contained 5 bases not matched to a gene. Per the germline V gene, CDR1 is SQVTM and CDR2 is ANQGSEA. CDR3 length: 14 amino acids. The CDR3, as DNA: TGCAGCGTTCCTGGACAGGGTCCCTACAATGAGCAGTTCTTC. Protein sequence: CSVPGQGPYNEQFF.

The CDR3 loop is CASSLSTTTDYGYTF. CDR3 DNA: TGCGCCAGCAGCTTGAGCACAACGACGGACTATGGCTACACCTTC. The chain carries TRBV5-1 and TRBJ1-2; D unclear. Trimming took 1 base from V and 3 from J, leaving 13 bases between them. The CDR3 runs to 15 residues. Germline CDR1 is SGHRS and CDR2 is YFSETQ. Variable domain in full (rest from reference TRBV5-1 and TRBJ1-2): KAGVTQTPRYLIKTRGQQVTLSCSPISGHRSVSWYQQTPGQGLQFLFEYFSETQRNKGNFPGRFSGRQFSNSRSEMNVSTLELGDSALYLCASSLSTTTDYGYTFGSGTRLTVV.

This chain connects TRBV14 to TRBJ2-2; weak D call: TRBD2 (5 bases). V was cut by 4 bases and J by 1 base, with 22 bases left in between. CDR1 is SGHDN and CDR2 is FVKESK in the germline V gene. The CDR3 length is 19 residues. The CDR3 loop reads CASSPPLTGNSGNTGELFF. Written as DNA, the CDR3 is TGTGCCAGCAGCCCCCCGCTAACCGGGAACTCCGGGAACACCGGGGAGCTGTTTTTT.

The CDR3 protein is CASSEGTSGIADTQYF. In DNA form, the CDR3 reads TGTGCCAGCAGTGAAGGGACTAGCGGGATAGCAGATACGCAGTATTTT. The chain employs TRBV6-1 and TRBJ2-3, with 12 bases aligning to TRBD2. Germline CDR1 and CDR2: MNHNS and SASEGT. CDR3 length equals 16 residues. V lost 1 base and J lost 4; bases outside the gene matches: 3.

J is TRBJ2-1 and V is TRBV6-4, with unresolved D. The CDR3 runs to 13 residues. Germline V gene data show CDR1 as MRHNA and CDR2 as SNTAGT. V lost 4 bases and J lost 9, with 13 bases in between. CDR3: CASSVIPFGEQFF. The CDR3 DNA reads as TGTGCCAGCAGTGTCATCCCGTTTGGTGAGCAGTTCTTC.

The CDR3 is CASSSGQGQETQYF. The CDR3 DNA reads as TGTGCCAGCAGCTCCGGACAGGGACAAGAGACCCAGTACTTC. The rearrangement joins TRBV7-3 to TRBJ2-5, with 8 positions matching TRBD1. This CDR3 is built from 14 residues. Germline V gene lookup returns CDR1 SGHTA and CDR2 FQGTGA. V shed 4 bases, J shed 2 bases, and the junction held 3 bases outside the gene matches.

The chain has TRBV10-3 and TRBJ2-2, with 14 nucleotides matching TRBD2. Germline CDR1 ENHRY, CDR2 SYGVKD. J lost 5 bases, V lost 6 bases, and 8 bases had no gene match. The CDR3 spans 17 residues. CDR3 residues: CAISLTSGRVGTGELFF. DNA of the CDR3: TGTGCCATCAGCCTGACTAGCGGGAGGGTGGGAACCGGGGAGCTGTTTTTT.